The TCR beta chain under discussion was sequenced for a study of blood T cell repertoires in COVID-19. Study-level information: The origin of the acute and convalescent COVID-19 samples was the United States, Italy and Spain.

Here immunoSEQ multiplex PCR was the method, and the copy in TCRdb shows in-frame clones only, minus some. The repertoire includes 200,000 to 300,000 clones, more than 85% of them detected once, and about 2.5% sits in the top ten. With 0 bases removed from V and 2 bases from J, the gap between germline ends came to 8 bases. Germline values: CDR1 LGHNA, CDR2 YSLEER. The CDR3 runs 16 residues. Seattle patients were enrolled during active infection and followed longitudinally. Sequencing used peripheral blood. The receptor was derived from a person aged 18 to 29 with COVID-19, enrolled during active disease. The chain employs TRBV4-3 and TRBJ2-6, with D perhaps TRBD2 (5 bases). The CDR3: CASSQESGTGANVLTF. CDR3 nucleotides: TGCGCCAGCAGCCAAGAATCGGGAACTGGGGCCAACGTCCTGACTTTC.